These 9 T cell receptor beta chains were sequenced from one sample in a study of blood T cells in healthy people across ages. Then a second PCR, running about 7 to 11 cycles, was carried out with a sample-barcoded 5' primer and a J-beta primer mix. One entry per CDR3 protein results from TCRdb running MiXCR on the 5' RACE reads. The data contain 1 million or so distinct CDR3 sequences, approximately 26% of them singletons. A further study also used this sample, focusing on T cells of mothers and their children.

The sample was blood. All receptors derive from a girl aged 2-10 years in good health.

The chain combines TRBV7-8 with TRBJ2-5, with 9 bases lining up with TRBD1. The end of the DNA fits TRBJ2-1 better, so the J call may be wrong. CDR3 length: 16 amino acids. CDR1 is SGHVS, CDR2 FQNEAQ, per germline. For the CDR3, the DNA is TGTGCCAGCAGCTTGAACCGGGACAGGGCTGAGTCAGAGCAGTTCTTC. This encodes CASSLNRDRAESEQFF.

In its sample, this clonotype was seen a few times. CDR3 amino acids: CASSLFRQEGSRETQYF. CDR3 nucleotide sequence: TGTGCCAGCAGTTTATTCCGACAGGAAGGCTCAAGAGAGACCCAGTACTTC. This rearrangement joins TRBV27 to TRBJ2-5; the D gene is possibly TRBD1 (6 bases). This CDR3 comprises 17 residues. Trimming shortened V by 1 base and J by 4 bases, and 19 bases separated the two germline ends. CDR1 MNHEY and CDR2 SMNVEV come from the germline V gene (reference sequence).

This clonotype appeared a few times. The rearrangement links TRBV5-1 to TRBJ2-7; 8 nucleotides line up with TRBD1. V was clipped by 4 bases and J by 1 base; unmatched bases: 7. The length of the CDR3 is 15 residues. CDR1 and CDR2 from the germline V gene are SGHRS and YFSETQ. CDR3 DNA: TGCGCCAGCAGCCCGACAGGGGATCTTTCCTACGAGCAGTACTTC. Translation: CASSPTGDLSYEQYF.

This clonotype was counted only a few times. The genes are TRBV7-2 and TRBJ2-7; D may be TRBD1 (6 bases). The CDR3 contains 14 residues. Germline CDR1 and CDR2: SGHTA and FQGNSA. V lost 7 bases, J lost 4 bases, and 17 bases lay in between. The CDR3 sequence: CASTAMGARYEQYF. The CDR3 DNA is TGTGCCAGCACTGCCATGGGGGCGAGGTACGAGCAGTACTTC.

The CDR3, as DNA: TGTGCCAGCAGTTCAACGGAGGGGAACACTGAAGCTTTCTTT. It encodes CASSSTEGNTEAFF. The rearrangement links TRBV28 to TRBJ1-1; no clear D. V was shortened by 4 bases and J by 1 base, with 10 bases between the two germline ends. Germline CDR1 reads MDHEN; CDR2 reads SYDVKM. The CDR3 consists of 14 residues.

This chain uses TRBV5-4 with TRBJ2-6; tentatively, D is TRBD1 (6 bases). The V gene lost 1 base and the J gene lost 4 bases, with 12 bases spanning the gap. Germline loops: CDR1 SGHNT, CDR2 YYREEE (reference sequence). This CDR3 is built from 16 residues. The CDR3 loop reads CASSLQTGYGANVLTF. In DNA, the CDR3 is TGTGCCAGCAGCTTGCAAACAGGGTACGGGGCCAACGTCCTGACTTTC.

The chain joins TRBV24-1 to TRBJ2-5; 7 nucleotides agree with TRBD2. Germline V lookup: CDR1 KGHDR, CDR2 SFDVKD. Trimming cost V 2 bases and J 2 bases; bases outside gene matches: 7. The CDR3 is 16 amino acids. For the CDR3, the DNA is TGTGCCACCAGTGATTCAGGCGGGAGTCTTCAAGAGACCCAGTACTTC. This translates into CATSDSGGSLQETQYF.

The chain recombines TRBV29-1 with TRBJ1-3; D uncertain. The CDR3 covers 13 residues. Germline CDR1 is SQVTM and CDR2 is ANQGSEA. Trimming removed 4 bases at V and 4 bases at J, with 11 bases between. CDR3 nucleotide sequence: TGCAGCGTTGGGGATCGAAGAGGAAACACCATATATTTT. Residues: CSVGDRRGNTIYF. Variable domain in full (rest from reference TRBV29-1 and TRBJ1-3): SAVISQKPSRDICQRGTSLTIQCQVDSQVTMMFWYRQQPGQSLTLIATANQGSEATYESGFVIDKFPISRPNLTFSTLTVSNMSPEDSSIYLCSVGDRRGNTIYFGEGSWLTVV.

The rearrangement uses TRBV3-1 and TRBJ2-5; 7 bases agree with TRBD1. This CDR3 is built from 14 residues. Looked up from germline, CDR1 is LGHDT and CDR2 is YNNKEL (reference sequence). Trimming at V came to 1 base and at J to 6 bases, leaving 5 bases not matched to a gene. CDR3 sequence (DNA): TGTGCCAGCAGCCAAGGTCAGGGGGTACAGACCCAGTACTTC. The encoded protein is CASSQGQGVQTQYF.